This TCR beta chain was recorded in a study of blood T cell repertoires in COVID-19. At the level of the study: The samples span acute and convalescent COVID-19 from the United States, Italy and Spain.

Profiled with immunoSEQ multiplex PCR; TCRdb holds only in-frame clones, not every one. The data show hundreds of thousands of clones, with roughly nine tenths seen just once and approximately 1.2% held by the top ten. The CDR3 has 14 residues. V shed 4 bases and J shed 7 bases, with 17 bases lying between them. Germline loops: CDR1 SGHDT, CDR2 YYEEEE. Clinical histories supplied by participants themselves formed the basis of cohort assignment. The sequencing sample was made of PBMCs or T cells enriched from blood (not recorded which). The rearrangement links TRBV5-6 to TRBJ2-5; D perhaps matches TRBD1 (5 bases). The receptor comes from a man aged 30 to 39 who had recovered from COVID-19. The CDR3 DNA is TGTGCCAGCAGCCAGACAGCCTCTCCGGGGACCCAGTACTTC. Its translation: CASSQTASPGTQYF.